A single sample gave rise to the 10 T cell receptor beta chains below, sequenced in a study of blood T cells in healthy people across ages. The second PCR ran about 6 to 11 cycles with a sample-barcoded 5' primer and J-beta primers. TCRdb processed the 5' RACE reads anew with MiXCR; each CDR3 protein has one entry. The sample has roughly 680,000 distinct CDR3 sequences, about half seen once. The sample was blood. Every receptor here comes from a woman aged 55-70 years in good health.

This clonotype was picked up one time. This chain uses TRBV7-3 with TRBJ2-1, with 7 bases identical to TRBD1. This CDR3 is built from 16 residues. With 5 bases clipped from V and 3 bases from J, the junction kept 10 bases outside the gene matches. From germline, CDR1 is SGHTA and CDR2 FQGTGA. The CDR3 protein is CASSLRGQGIYNEQFF. CDR3 nucleotide sequence: TGTGCCAGCAGCCTTAGGGGGCAGGGTATCTACAATGAGCAGTTCTTC.

DNA of the CDR3: TGTGCCAGCAGGGAACAGGGGGCAGGTGGGGAGCTGTTTTTT. It encodes CASREQGAGGELFF. V gene TRBV7-2 combines with J gene TRBJ2-2, with TRBD1 matching 9 bases. With V trimmed by 6 bases and J by 8 bases, 7 bases remained unmatched. There are 14 residues in the CDR3. CDR1 and CDR2 from the germline V gene are SGHTA and FQGNSA.

This sequence joins TRBV2 and TRBJ2-7, with a possible D match to TRBD1 (6 bases). The CDR3 length is 12 residues. CDR1 is SNHLY, CDR2 FYNNEI, per germline. Trimming stripped 4 bases from V and 6 bases from J, with 10 bases between. CDR3 nucleotides: TGTGCCAGCAGTGGAACAGGGCGCGAGCAGTACTTC. It translates to CASSGTGREQYF.

The chain joins TRBV7-2 to TRBJ2-1; possibly TRBD2 for D (7 bases). This CDR3 is built from 15 residues. V lost 7 bases and J lost 6, with 19 bases in between. Germline assignment: CDR1 SGHTA and CDR2 FQGNSA. Written as DNA, the CDR3 is TGTGCCAGCACCAAGGGGGGAGGGGCAGTCAATGAGCAGTTCTTC. Its protein product is CASTKGGGAVNEQFF.

This chain connects TRBV4-1 to TRBJ1-2, with D unresolved. This CDR3 contains 15 residues. Trimming shortened V by 5 bases and J by 0 bases, and 13 bases separated the two germline ends. Germline CDR1 and CDR2: MGHRA and YSYEKL. CDR3 region: CASSDIQLTNYGYTF. CDR3 nucleotide sequence: TGCGCCAGCAGCGATATACAGCTGACTAACTATGGCTACACCTTC.

This clonotype has a handful of counts. This sequence joins TRBV21-1 and TRBJ2-3; TRBD2 is the table's D call and was not checked against the DNA. TRBV21-1 has pseudogene status. The CDR3 runs 14 residues. In DNA form, the CDR3 reads TGTGCCAGCAGCAGGCGCGGGAGGAAGGATACGCAGTATTTT. Translating it yields CASSRRGRKDTQYF.

Ten or more counts support this clonotype. The chain recombines TRBV29-1 with TRBJ2-3, with a weak D call TRBD2 (5 bases). The CDR3 consists of 15 residues. Trimming cost V 2 bases and J 3 bases, with 15 bases left between them. Germline CDR1 and CDR2: SQVTM and ANQGSEA. The DNA of the CDR3 is TGCAGCGTTGAATTAGGCCAGGTAGCGACAGATACGCAGTATTTT. This sequence encodes CSVELGQVATDTQYF.

With respect to this clonotype: The junction and the germline gene differ at one end; a read error may be behind it. The CDR3 nucleotides read TGTGTCAGCAGCCAACGACAGGGGGCCAACGAGCAGTACTTC. Amino acids: CVSSQRQGANEQYF. The chain recombines TRBV3-1 with TRBJ2-5, with 10 bases lining up with TRBD1. The DNA end lines up better with TRBJ2-7; the J call may be wrong. From germline, CDR1 is LGHDT and CDR2 YNNKEL (reference sequence). CDR3 length: 14 amino acids.

This sequence joins TRBV20-1 and TRBJ2-7; 10 bases agree with TRBD1. The CDR3 has 16 residues. J gave up 3 bases and V 5 bases, and 13 bases lay outside the gene matches. CDR1 DFQATT and CDR2 SNEGSKA come from the germline V gene (reference sequence). CDR3 bases: TGCAGTGCTCGACGCCGGGGGACAGGGGTTCTCTACGAGCAGTACTTC. This codes for CSARRRGTGVLYEQYF.

The chain is built from TRBV5-1 and TRBJ2-1; the D gene could be TRBD1 or TRBD2 (5 bases each). Germline values: CDR1 SGHRS, CDR2 YFSETQ. This CDR3 contains 14 residues. Trimming removed 0 bases at V and 13 bases at J, with 17 bases between. For the CDR3, the DNA is TGCGCCAGCAGCTTGGACGGGATACAGGAGACCCAGTTCTTC. Its translation is CASSLDGIQETQFF.